One sample yielded the 29 T cell receptor beta chains listed below, sequenced in a study of T cell responses to AZD1222 COVID-19 vaccine. Profiled with immunoSEQ multiplex PCR; TCRdb holds only in-frame clones, not every one. The sample lists 150,000 or so clones; more than 80% were seen once. The source material was peripheral blood, sampled 28 days after the second dose of the MenACWY control vaccine. The receptors were sampled from an adult who received the MenACWY meningococcal vaccine as a control.

This chain connects TRBV3-1 (or the pseudogene TRBV3-2) to TRBJ2-7; 9 bases fit TRBD1. Trimming took 1 base from V and 0 from J; bases not matched to a gene: 1. Germline lookup yields CDR1 LGHDT and CDR2 YNNKEL (reference sequence). The CDR3 loop spans 15 amino acids. Here the CDR3 DNA reads TGTGCCAGCAGCCAAGTGACAGGGGGCTCCTACGAGCAGTACTTC. Residues: CASSQVTGGSYEQYF.

V usage is TRBV28 and J usage is TRBJ1-5; D remains unclear. CDR3 length equals 14 residues. Germline V gives CDR1 MDHEN, CDR2 SYDVKM. V lost 3 bases and J 5 bases, leaving 11 bases between the germline ends. The CDR3 loop reads CASSFGGSHQPQHF. CDR3 nucleotides: TGTGCCAGCAGTTTCGGCGGCAGTCATCAGCCCCAGCATTTT.

The gene calls are TRBV6-4 and TRBJ2-2; D gene uncertain. With 11 bases removed from V and 3 bases from J, the gap between germline ends came to 4 bases. Germline CDR1 is MRHNA and CDR2 is SNTAGT. The CDR3 totals 10 residues. The CDR3 region is CARHTGELFF. DNA of the CDR3: TGTGCCCGCCACACCGGGGAGCTGTTTTTT.

This rearrangement joins TRBV10-3 to TRBJ2-1, with 11 bases identical to TRBD2. The CDR3 spans 16 residues. CDR1 ENHRY and CDR2 SYGVKD come from the germline V gene. Trimming took 2 bases from V and 8 from J; bases not matched to a gene: 8. Here the CDR3 reads CAISERLLAGGDEQFF. The DNA for the CDR3 is TGTGCCATCAGTGAGAGGTTGCTAGCGGGAGGAGATGAGCAGTTCTTC.

The genes are TRBV7-3 and TRBJ2-3; D tentatively reads TRBD1 or TRBD2 (5 bases each). CDR3 length: 16 residues. Looked up from germline, CDR1 is SGHTA and CDR2 is FQGTGA. Trimming took off 4 bases at V and 9 bases at J, with 23 bases between the two ends. DNA of the CDR3: TGTGCCAGCAGCTACCCCGAAAGGGGAGCCCACTCAACGCAGTATTTT. Protein: CASSYPERGAHSTQYF.

This chain links TRBV19 with TRBJ2-7, with unresolved D. CDR3 length equals 14 residues. The V gene's germline CDR1 is LNHDA and CDR2 SQIVND (reference sequence). The V end lost 2 bases, the J end lost 0 bases, and 8 bases lay between the germline ends. The CDR3 DNA sequence: TGTGCCAGTAGTATACGCGGCACCTCCTACGAGCAGTACTTC. This translates into CASSIRGTSYEQYF.

The rearrangement links TRBV6-5 to TRBJ2-7; D is uncertain. The CDR3 has 12 residues. Germline values: CDR1 MNHEY, CDR2 SVGAGI. Trimming pared 0 bases from V and 6 bases from J, leaving 6 bases between. DNA for the CDR3: TGTGCCAGCAGTTACTCAGGATTCGAGCAGTACTTC. Translation gives CASSYSGFEQYF.

The CDR3, as DNA: TGCGCCAGCAGCCGTACATCAGGATCCAACACTGAAGCTTTCTTT. Residues: CASSRTSGSNTEAFF. V gene TRBV5-1 combines with J gene TRBJ1-1; D remains ambiguous. CDR1 SGHRS and CDR2 YFSETQ come from the germline V gene. This CDR3 is built from 15 residues. Trimming shortened V by 4 bases and J by 2 bases, and 15 bases separated the two germline ends.

V usage is TRBV19 and J usage is TRBJ1-5; no definite D call. This CDR3 spans 12 amino acids. Germline lookup yields CDR1 LNHDA and CDR2 SQIVND (reference sequence). Trimming pared 5 bases from V and 0 bases from J, leaving 2 bases between. In DNA, the CDR3 is TGTGCCAGTAGTTTTAGCAATCAGCCCCAGCATTTT. The encoded protein is CASSFSNQPQHF.

The chain employs TRBV6-1 and TRBJ1-5; tentative D call: TRBD1 (6 bases). The V gene lost 3 bases and the J gene lost 16 bases, with 13 bases spanning the gap. The germline gives CDR1 MNHNS, CDR2 SASEGT. This CDR3 has 11 amino acids. CDR3 residues: CASSDPGTSHF. For the CDR3, the DNA is TGTGCCAGCAGTGACCCGGGGACAAGCCATTTT.

V is TRBV7-9 and J is TRBJ2-1, with 15 bases that match TRBD2. V lost 4 bases, J lost 3 bases, and 10 bases stayed unmatched. This CDR3 has 19 residues. Germline V CDR1 and CDR2: SEHNR, FQNEAQ (reference sequence). CDR3 sequence: CASSSSAGLAGGDYNEQFF. The CDR3 DNA reads TGTGCCAGCAGCTCGTCGGCGGGACTAGCGGGAGGAGACTACAATGAGCAGTTCTTC.

This rearrangement joins TRBV18 to TRBJ1-3; possibly TRBD1 for D (6 bases). CDR1 is KGHSH, CDR2 LQKENI, per germline. The CDR3 consists of 16 residues. The V end lost 3 bases, the J end lost 0 bases, and 12 bases lay between the germline ends. Here the CDR3 DNA reads TGTGCCAGCTCACCCCGGGACACAAACTCTGGAAACACCATATATTTT. Residues: CASSPRDTNSGNTIYF.

This clone was picked up one time. CDR3 loop: CASSPLGLANEQFF. In nucleotides, the CDR3 is TGTGCCAGCAGTCCCCTCGGACTAGCCAATGAGCAGTTCTTC. This chain uses TRBV27 with TRBJ2-1; TRBD2 matches 8 bases. The CDR3 length is 14 residues. Germline V gene sequence: CDR1 MNHEY, CDR2 SMNVEV (reference sequence). Trimming at V came to 5 bases and at J to 6 bases, leaving 6 bases not matched to a gene.

V is TRBV18 and J is TRBJ2-5, with 12 bases fitting TRBD1. V shed 0 bases and J 5 bases; nucleotides not matched to a gene: 1. The CDR3 runs to 15 residues. Per germline, CDR1 KGHSH and CDR2 LQKENI. In DNA form, the CDR3 reads TGTGCCAGCTCACCACCGGGACAGGGGGCCGAGACCCAGTACTTC. It encodes CASSPPGQGAETQYF.

CDR3: CASSRPGKNIQYF. CDR3 sequence (DNA): TGTGCCAGCAGTCGGCCCGGAAAAAACATTCAGTACTTC. The V call is TRBV27, the J call TRBJ2-4; no reliable D call. CDR1 and CDR2 (germline): MNHEY, SMNVEV (reference sequence). Trimming stripped 5 bases from V and 4 bases from J, with 9 bases between. CDR3 length equals 13 residues.

In this sample, this clone turned up a few times. The chain links TRBV7-6 to TRBJ1-5; D remains ambiguous. The CDR3 consists of 15 residues. Germline V gene lookup returns CDR1 SGHVS and CDR2 FNYEAQ. Trimming shortened V by 8 bases and J by 7 bases, and 21 bases separated the two germline ends. CDR3: CASSLLSRIIQPQHF. The CDR3 nucleotides are TGTGCCAGCTCTCTTCTGTCGAGGATAATACAGCCCCAGCATTTT.

CDR3 DNA sequence: TGTGCCAGCAGCCAAGATGTCGGAATGTCTACCTACAATGAGCAGTTCTTC. Its translation is CASSQDVGMSTYNEQFF. The gene calls are TRBV14 and TRBJ2-1, with no clear D. Germline V CDR1 and CDR2: SGHDN, FVKESK. The CDR3 consists of 17 residues. Trimming shortened V by 0 bases and J by 2 bases, and 14 bases separated the two germline ends.

This clone has a single count. CDR3 protein: CASSFLLFTEAFF. DNA for the CDR3: TGTGCCAGCAGTTTTTTGCTTTTCACTGAAGCTTTCTTT. V gene TRBV12-3 or TRBV12-4 combines with J gene TRBJ1-1; D not resolved. Trimming removed 3 bases from V and 4 bases from J, with 9 bases in between. The CDR3 contains 13 residues.

The gene calls are TRBV6-5 and TRBJ1-5; D gene ambiguous. Germline V gene lookup returns CDR1 MNHEY and CDR2 SVGAGI. The V end lost 5 bases, the J end lost 2 bases, and 7 bases lay between the germline ends. This CDR3 region has 13 residues. The CDR3 sequence: CASSRSGNQPQHF. CDR3 sequence (DNA): TGTGCCAGCAGTCGAAGCGGCAATCAGCCCCAGCATTTT.

The chain combines TRBV21-1 with TRBJ2-7. TRBV21-1 has pseudogene status. The CDR3 loop spans 10 amino acids. CDR3 sequence (DNA): TGTGCCAGCAAAGGATGCGAGCAGTACTTC. It specifies CASKGCEQYF.

The chain uses TRBV5-4 and TRBJ2-7; no reliable D call. Germline CDR1 is SGHNT and CDR2 is YYREEE (reference sequence). Trimming took off 0 bases at V and 5 bases at J, with 9 bases between the two ends. CDR3 size: 13 residues. The CDR3 sequence: CASSLALGHEQYF. The CDR3 DNA follows: TGTGCCAGCAGCTTGGCCTTGGGTCACGAGCAGTACTTC.

The rearrangement joins TRBV14 to TRBJ2-3, with TRBD2 matching over 13 bases. Germline V gene lookup returns CDR1 SGHDN and CDR2 FVKESK. The CDR3 totals 17 residues. The junction had 3 bases not matched to a gene; V was cut back by 1 base and J by 2 bases. The CDR3 sequence: CASSQGGLAGFTDTQYF. CDR3 DNA sequence: TGTGCCAGCAGCCAAGGGGGACTAGCGGGGTTCACAGATACGCAGTATTTT.

This clone was counted once. The rearrangement joins TRBV19 to TRBJ2-3; 8 bases agree with TRBD2. The CDR3 runs to 15 residues. The V gene end was trimmed by 6 bases and the J gene end by 0 bases; junction bases not matched to a gene: 5. Germline loops: CDR1 LNHDA, CDR2 SQIVND (reference sequence). CDR3 protein: CASRRGEDSTDTQYF. The CDR3 DNA reads TGTGCCAGTAGGCGGGGGGAGGACAGCACAGATACGCAGTATTTT.

The chain joins TRBV27 to TRBJ2-2; 9 nucleotides line up with TRBD2. With 2 bases clipped from V and 5 bases from J, the junction kept 3 bases outside the gene matches. Germline CDR1 and CDR2: MNHEY and SMNVEV (reference sequence). This CDR3 region has 15 residues. The CDR3 DNA reads TGTGCCAGCAGTTTACAGCTAGCGGGGACCGGGGAGCTGTTTTTT. This sequence encodes CASSLQLAGTGELFF.

The chain couples TRBV6-2 or TRBV6-3 to TRBJ2-7; 8 bases align to TRBD2. The junction had 13 bases not matched to a gene; V was cut back by 4 bases and J by 2 bases. Germline loops: CDR1 MNHEY, CDR2 SVGEGT. This CDR3 spans 17 amino acids. Here the CDR3 reads CASSLLTTSGEAYEQYF. CDR3 nucleotide sequence: TGTGCCAGCAGTTTATTAACTACTAGCGGAGAGGCCTACGAGCAGTACTTC.

This clone appeared a single time. The rearrangement links TRBV19 to TRBJ2-3; 12 bases line up with TRBD2. Germline CDR1 is LNHDA and CDR2 is SQIVND (reference sequence). Trimming took 3 bases from V and 8 from J; bases not matched to a gene: 6. The CDR3 is 15 amino acids. CDR3 nucleotides: TGTGCCAGTAGTATGTTACTAGCGGGAGGAGGTACGCAGTATTTT. Translation: CASSMLLAGGGTQYF.

The V and J genes are TRBV3-1 (or the pseudogene TRBV3-2) and TRBJ2-4; 8 nucleotides match TRBD2. This CDR3 region has 16 residues. CDR1 and CDR2 from the germline V gene are LGHDT and YNNKEL (reference sequence). Trimming took 4 bases from V and 4 from J; bases not matched to a gene: 9. For the CDR3, the DNA is TGTGCCAGCAGCCCCCTCTCGGGGGGGCCAAAAAACATTCAGTACTTC. As protein: CASSPLSGGPKNIQYF.

There are a few counts of this clone. The chain links TRBV7-9 to TRBJ2-7; D perhaps matches TRBD1 (5 bases). V was pared by 0 bases and J by 11 bases, with 11 bases between. CDR3 length: 12 residues. Germline V lookup: CDR1 SEHNR, CDR2 FQNEAQ (reference sequence). CDR3 nucleotide sequence: TGTGCCAGCAGCTTAGCGCAAGGGGAAGAGTACTTC. This encodes CASSLAQGEEYF.

In this sample, this clone turned up a few times. This rearrangement joins TRBV28 to TRBJ1-2; D not certain. Germline CDR1 reads MDHEN; CDR2 reads SYDVKM. The CDR3 totals 12 residues. V lost 2 bases and J 1 base, leaving 2 bases between the germline ends. CDR3 bases: TGTGCCAGCAGTTTACGTAACTATGGCTACACCTTC. Amino acids: CASSLRNYGYTF.